The TCR beta chain described here comes from a study of CD8+ T cells in alopecia areata. About the study: After 6 to 18 months of tofacitinib, follow-up continued 6 months off drug. General study findings and limits: Tissue-resident alphabeta T cells belonging to normal skin likewise get sequenced within scalp specimens. The study found higher clonality in lesional than normal scalp, especially in alopecia totalis/universalis.

The sorting of PBMCs gave CD4+ and CD8+ T cells. This clone was found a few times. The target antigen is unknown. The CDR3 runs 13 residues. With 4 bases removed from V and 5 bases from J, the gap between germline ends came to 11 bases. Germline loops: CDR1 GTSNPN, CDR2 SVGIG (reference sequence). RNA was extracted and reverse transcribed into cDNA as the sequencing template. The assay was immunoSEQ multiplex PCR, and TCRdb's table has in-frame clones only and misses some. In the table there are hundreds of thousands of clones, roughly two thirds of which are singletons. The gene calls are TRBV30 and TRBJ2-2, with D perhaps TRBD1 (6 bases). The input for sequencing was CD4+ T cells sorted from blood, taken at week 0. The clonotype originates from a human donor with alopecia areata. The CDR3 DNA reads as TGTGCCTGGAACACAGGGTTTACCGGGGAGCTGTTTTTT. Protein product: CAWNTGFTGELFF. Full variable domain (missing parts from reference TRBV30 and TRBJ2-2): SQTIHQWPATLVQPVGSPLSLECTVEGTSNPNLYWYRQAAGRGLQLLFYSVGIGQISSEVPQNLSASRPQDRQFILSSKKLLLSDSGFYLCAWNTGFTGELFFGEGSRLTVL.